The 21 T cell receptor beta chains below come from one sample, sequenced in a study of T cells in Graves' hyperthyroidism and ophthalmopathy. The CDR3 regions of TCR beta were amplified from RNA transcripts. When the TCR CDR3 underwent first-round RT-PCR, the HTBI primer set was used. TCRdb itself ran the multiplex PCR reads through MiXCR, one entry per CDR3 protein. The top ten clones hold 15% to 20% of a sample with over 450,000 distinct CDR3 sequences, 13% to 15% of them seen once. The sequenced sample was blood. Receptors were obtained from a woman in her late teens or twenties with Graves' hyperthyroidism.

V is TRBV20-1 and J is TRBJ2-2; D unresolved. From germline, CDR1 is DFQATT and CDR2 SNEGSKA (reference sequence). V was trimmed by 4 bases and J by 2 bases, leaving 14 bases between them. The CDR3 totals 15 residues. CDR3 region: CSATHGSANTGELFF. CDR3 nucleotides: TGCAGTGCTACGCACGGGTCGGCTAACACCGGGGAGCTGTTTTTT.

This clonotype showed up many times. The DNA for the CDR3 is TGCAGTGCTAGGCCCGGGACTAGCGGGAGCGGGTACGAGCAGTACTTC. It encodes CSARPGTSGSGYEQYF. The chain is built from TRBV20-1 and TRBJ2-7, with 14 bases that match TRBD2. There are 16 residues in the CDR3. The V segment lost 3 bases and the J segment 4 bases; nucleotides outside the gene matches: 8. CDR1 is DFQATT and CDR2 is SNEGSKA in the germline V gene (reference sequence).

This clonotype has a count of ten or more. J is TRBJ1-2 and V is TRBV3-1; 8 bases agree with TRBD1. The CDR3 covers 13 residues. After removal of 6 bases from V and 6 bases from J, the junction contained 6 bases not matched to a gene. Looked up from germline, CDR1 is LGHDT and CDR2 is YNNKEL (reference sequence). The CDR3 bases are TGTGCCAGCAGGACCGGGACAGGCCATGGCTACACCTTC. Amino acids: CASRTGTGHGYTF.

This clonotype was picked up many times. The chain carries TRBV30 and TRBJ1-2; 9 bases fit TRBD1. The CDR3 runs to 14 residues. CDR1 is GTSNPN, CDR2 SVGIG, per germline (reference sequence). V lost 3 bases to trimming and J lost 1 base; unmatched junction nucleotides: 3. CDR3 amino acids: CAWRQDRGNYGYTF. The CDR3 region has the DNA TGTGCCTGGAGGCAGGACAGGGGTAACTATGGCTACACCTTC.

This clonotype has ten or more counts. The chain couples TRBV11-2 to TRBJ1-4; D is unclear. V gave up 2 bases and J gave up 7 bases, with 14 bases separating them. The CDR3 loop spans 15 amino acids. CDR1 and CDR2 from the germline V gene are SGHAT and FQNNGV. The CDR3: CASSLRSGRSEKLFF. The CDR3 DNA is TGTGCCAGCAGCTTACGTTCCGGACGGAGTGAAAAACTGTTTTTT. Based on the CDR3 plus reference TRBV11-2 and TRBJ1-4, the full variable domain is EAGVAQSPRYKIIEKRQSVAFWCNPISGHATLYWYQQILGQGPKLLIQFQNNGVVDDSQLPKDRFSAERLKGVDSTLKIQPAKLEDSAVYLCASSLRSGRSEKLFFGSGTQLSVL.

This clonotype was recorded many times. The rearrangement joins TRBV7-3 to TRBJ2-3; perhaps TRBD1 as D (6 bases). Trimming shortened V by 2 bases and J by 0 bases, and 15 bases separated the two germline ends. The CDR3 runs 17 residues. CDR1 and CDR2 from the germline V gene are SGHTA and FQGTGA. The CDR3 loop reads CASSLGPGHLSTDTQYF. The CDR3 DNA follows: TGTGCCAGCAGCTTAGGTCCGGGACACTTAAGCACAGATACGCAGTATTTT.

This clonotype was seen repeatedly, ten times or more. This chain connects TRBV5-6 to TRBJ1-2; D is perhaps TRBD1 (5 bases). V was shortened by 0 bases and J by 7 bases, with 13 bases between the two germline ends. The V gene's germline CDR1 is SGHDT and CDR2 YYEEEE. CDR3 length: 14 residues. CDR3 DNA sequence: TGTGCCAGCAGCTTGGAAGCCAGGGAGCGTGGCTACACCTTC. Amino acid sequence: CASSLEARERGYTF.

This clonotype was seen at least ten times. The gene calls are TRBV12-3 or TRBV12-4 and TRBJ1-1; 12 bases are a match to TRBD1. The trim removed 7 bases at V and 5 bases at J, leaving 8 bases unmatched. This CDR3 region has 15 residues. This chain's CDR3 is CASTAGGQGATEAFF. The CDR3 coding sequence is TGTGCCAGCACCGCCGGGGGACAGGGGGCGACTGAAGCTTTCTTT.

This clonotype was seen repeatedly, ten times or more. The chain has TRBV10-3 and TRBJ2-5, with D perhaps matching TRBD1 (6 bases). Germline V lookup: CDR1 ENHRY, CDR2 SYGVKD. Trimming left V 6 bases short and J 5 bases short, with 19 bases between. This CDR3 spans 15 amino acids. CDR3: CAISRQVGLEETQYF. The CDR3 coding sequence is TGTGCCATCAGCCGACAGGTCGGCTTGGAGGAGACCCAGTACTTC.

This clonotype was found many times. This chain joins TRBV27 and TRBJ2-7; D perhaps matches TRBD1 (5 bases). Trimming took 6 bases from V and 3 from J, leaving 12 bases between them. The CDR3 sequence is 13 residues long. CDR1 MNHEY and CDR2 SMNVEV come from the germline V gene (reference sequence). The CDR3 bases are TGTGCCAGCAGGGACACCAATAACTACGAGCAGTACTTC. Its protein is CASRDTNNYEQYF.

This chain joins TRBV5-1 and TRBJ2-3; 9 bases are a match to TRBD1. The junction had 7 bases not matched to a gene; V was cut back by 2 bases and J by 3 bases. The length of the CDR3 is 16 residues. Germline CDR1 is SGHRS and CDR2 is YFSETQ. The CDR3 nucleotides read TGCGCCAGCAGCTTACCCACAGGGGGCCTTACAGATACGCAGTATTTT. This encodes CASSLPTGGLTDTQYF.

The J gene is TRBJ2-3, the V gene TRBV6-1; maybe TRBD2 (5 bases). Trimming removed 11 bases at V and 4 bases at J, with 19 bases between. Germline V gene sequence: CDR1 MNHNS, CDR2 SASEGT. There are 14 residues in the CDR3. This CDR3 reads CASSHTGNPDTQYF. The CDR3 bases are TGTGCCTCCTCACACACCGGGAACCCAGATACGCAGTATTTT.

At least ten counts were recorded for this clonotype. The CDR3: CASSRRGTSGYNEQFF. CDR3 bases: TGTGCCAGCAGCCGACGAGGGACTAGCGGTTACAATGAGCAGTTCTTC. J is TRBJ2-1 and V is TRBV7-3; 11 bases agree with TRBD2. The CDR3 covers 16 residues. Losses at the gene ends were 5 bases for V and 4 bases for J; bases not matched to a gene: 7. CDR1 and CDR2 (germline): SGHTA, FQGTGA. The full variable domain, with the rest looked up from reference TRBV7-3 and TRBJ2-1, is GAGVSQTPSNKVTEKGKYVELRCDPISGHTALYWYRQSLGQGPEFLIYFQGTGAADDSGLPNDRFFAVRPEGSVSTLKIQRTERGDSAVYLCASSRRGTSGYNEQFFGPGTRLTVL.

This clonotype was observed many times. The chain employs TRBV11-1 and TRBJ2-5; D is possibly TRBD1 or TRBD2 (5 bases each). Per germline, CDR1 SGHAT and CDR2 FQDESV (reference sequence). The CDR3 contains 16 residues. V lost 5 bases, J lost 3 bases, and 19 bases lay in between. CDR3 DNA sequence: TGTGCCAGCAGCCCGACCGTGATGAGGGGTAAAGAGACCCAGTACTTC. It yields the protein CASSPTVMRGKETQYF.

This clonotype was counted many times. This CDR3 is CASSPRGLAGTAGANEQFF. In DNA, the CDR3 is TGTGCCAGTAGCCCCAGGGGACTAGCGGGAACAGCCGGGGCCAATGAGCAGTTCTTC. V gene TRBV19 combines with J gene TRBJ2-1; TRBD2 agrees at 13 bases. Germline V gene sequence: CDR1 LNHDA, CDR2 SQIVND (reference sequence). CDR3 size: 19 residues. J gave up 6 bases and V 6 bases, and 17 bases lay outside the gene matches.

This clonotype was seen repeatedly, ten times or more. The chain uses TRBV11-1 and TRBJ1-2; 8 nucleotides agree with TRBD1. The CDR3 contains 13 residues. Germline CDR1 and CDR2: SGHAT and FQDESV (reference sequence). V shed 3 bases and J 4 bases; nucleotides not matched to a gene: 1. As DNA, the CDR3 is TGTGCCAGCAGCTTGACAGGGGCCTATGGCTACACCTTC. It specifies CASSLTGAYGYTF.

This clonotype has more than one count but fewer than ten. The V call is TRBV6-1, the J call TRBJ1-5; D is possibly TRBD1 (5 bases). Looked up from germline, CDR1 is MNHNS and CDR2 is SASEGT. The CDR3 runs to 16 residues. The V end was cut by 2 bases, the J end by 0 bases, with 11 bases between. CDR3 coding DNA: TGTGCCAGCAGTGAACGGGGGTCCGGTAGCAATCAGCCCCAGCATTTT. Its translation is CASSERGSGSNQPQHF.

This clonotype was counted a few times. The J gene is TRBJ2-2, the V gene TRBV20-1; a weak D match, TRBD1 (6 bases). The CDR3 runs 17 residues. V was trimmed by 1 base and J by 0 bases, leaving 15 bases between them. The germline CDR1 and CDR2 sequences are DFQATT and SNEGSKA (reference sequence). CDR3 bases: TGCAGTGCTAGAGTAGGCTCAGGGGCCGCGAACACCGGGGAGCTGTTTTTT. Amino acids: CSARVGSGAANTGELFF.

This clonotype was seen ten or more times. V and J are TRBV12-3 or TRBV12-4 and TRBJ2-7; 8 bases are a match to TRBD2. The CDR3 is made up of 14 amino acids. V dropped 5 bases and J dropped 6; count of bases not matched to a gene: 9. CDR3 loop: CASSAGLAGPEQYV. The CDR3 nucleotides are TGTGCCAGCAGTGCCGGACTAGCTGGACCCGAGCAGTACGTC.

This clonotype was observed many times. The CDR3 coding sequence is TGTGCCAGCAGTTGGGGCGGAGACTACGAGCAGTACGTC. It is translated as CASSWGGDYEQYV. This sequence joins TRBV12-3 or TRBV12-4 and TRBJ2-7; tentatively, D is TRBD1 (5 bases). This CDR3 is 13 amino acids long. V shed 4 bases and J shed 3 bases, with 10 bases lying between them.

A few counts support this clonotype. This chain links TRBV5-1 with TRBJ1-4; D gene uncertain. The length of the CDR3 is 16 residues. Deletions cut 0 bases from V and 0 bases from J, with 9 bases between. The V gene's germline CDR1 is SGHRS and CDR2 YFSETQ. The CDR3 protein is CASSLGGGSTNEKLFF. Here the CDR3 DNA reads TGCGCCAGCAGCTTGGGCGGAGGCTCAACTAATGAAAAACTGTTTTTT.